This entry features one T cell receptor (beta chain) sequence. The data originate from a study of blood T cells in healthy people across ages. The people who gave samples were healthy Caucasians from Russia, aged about 6 to 100. Using a J-beta primer mix together with a sample-barcoded 5' primer, a second PCR was run for roughly 6 to 12 cycles. TCRdb reprocessed the 5' RACE reads with MiXCR, giving one entry per CDR3 protein. The sample yields 800,000 to 950,000 distinct CDR3 sequences, under 50% seen once. Source material: blood. The receptor was isolated from a man younger than 40 in good health.

Written as DNA, the CDR3 is TGTGCCACAGGGACCTATAGCAATCAGCCCCAGCATTTT. Amino acid sequence: CATGTYSNQPQHF. V usage is TRBV7-8 and J usage is TRBJ1-5; perhaps TRBD1 as D (5 bases). The CDR3 totals 13 residues. Trimming stripped 10 bases from V and 0 bases from J, with 10 bases between. Germline loops: CDR1 SGHVS, CDR2 FQNEAQ.